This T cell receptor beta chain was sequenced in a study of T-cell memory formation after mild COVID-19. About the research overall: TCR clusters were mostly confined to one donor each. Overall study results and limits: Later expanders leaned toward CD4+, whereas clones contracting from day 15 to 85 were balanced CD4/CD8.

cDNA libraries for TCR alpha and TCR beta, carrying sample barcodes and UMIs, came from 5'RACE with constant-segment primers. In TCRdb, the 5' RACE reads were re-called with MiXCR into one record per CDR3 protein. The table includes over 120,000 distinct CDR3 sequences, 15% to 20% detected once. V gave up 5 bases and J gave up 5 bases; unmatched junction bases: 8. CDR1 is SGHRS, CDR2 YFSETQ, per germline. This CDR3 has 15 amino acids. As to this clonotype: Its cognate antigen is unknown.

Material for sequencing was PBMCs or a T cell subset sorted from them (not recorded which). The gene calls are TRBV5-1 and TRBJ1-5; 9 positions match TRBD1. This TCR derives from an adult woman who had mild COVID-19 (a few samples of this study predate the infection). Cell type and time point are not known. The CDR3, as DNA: TGCGCCAGCAGTCTGGGACAGGGATCCTATCAGCCCCAGCATTTT. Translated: CASSLGQGSYQPQHF.